The next 28 T cell receptor beta chains were all read from a single sample in a study of shared T cell receptors in the human thymus. Assay used: immunoSEQ multiplex PCR; TCRdb lists only in-frame clones, some missing. The sample includes 500,000 to 550,000 clones, approximately 80% of them seen just once. These data also formed part of another study, on human thymus T cells.

Sequencing was carried out using thymocytes. These receptor sequences come from a boy younger than two with a congenital heart defect.

The chain has TRBV19 and TRBJ2-1, with 7 bases fitting TRBD2. CDR1 and CDR2 from the germline V gene are LNHDA and SQIVND (reference sequence). The CDR3 covers 21 residues. Trimming at V came to 2 bases and at J to 3 bases, leaving 22 bases not matched to a gene. The CDR3 coding sequence is TGTGCCAGTAGTATAAAGGAGTCTGGAAGCCTTAGGCTAGCGGACTACAATGAGCAGTTCTTC. This codes for CASSIKESGSLRLADYNEQFF.

V and J are TRBV2 and TRBJ2-7; 7 bases match TRBD1. V gave up 4 bases and J gave up 6 bases; unmatched junction bases: 6. This CDR3 has 13 amino acids. Germline CDR1 and CDR2: SNHLY and FYNNEI. CDR3 coding DNA: TGTGCCAGCAGTGGCTACAGGGGTCGCGAGCAGTACTTC. This codes for CASSGYRGREQYF.

The CDR3 sequence is CAWSASLTGTNYGYTF. The CDR3 DNA reads as TGTGCCTGGAGTGCATCCCTTACAGGGACCAACTATGGCTACACCTTC. The chain is built from TRBV30 and TRBJ1-2, with D possibly matching TRBD1 (6 bases). Germline CDR1 is GTSNPN and CDR2 is SVGIG (reference sequence). This CDR3 region has 16 residues. Trimming took off 1 base at V and 2 bases at J, with 17 bases between the two ends.

The genes are TRBV5-6 and TRBJ2-5; 9 bases are shared with TRBD2. The end of the DNA fits TRBJ2-7 better, so the J call may be wrong. CDR3 length equals 16 residues. Per germline, CDR1 SGHDT and CDR2 YYEEEE. The CDR3 region is CASSEAGRGGPGEQYF. The CDR3 DNA reads as TGTGCCAGCAGCGAGGCGGGGCGGGGGGGTCCTGGCGAGCAGTACTTC.

This clone showed up just once. V and J are TRBV7-8 and TRBJ2-3, with 16 bases that match TRBD2. The ends lost 3 bases at V and 3 bases at J; junction bases unmatched: 12. The CDR3 has 20 residues. CDR1 and CDR2 (germline): SGHVS, FQNEAQ. CDR3 in DNA: TGTGCCAGCAGCTTCCACCCCGGGACTAGCGGGAGGGCCGATACAGATACGCAGTATTTT. Residues: CASSFHPGTSGRADTDTQYF.

V and J are TRBV30 and TRBJ2-7, with 12 bases aligning to TRBD2. The V segment lost 0 bases and the J segment 5 bases; nucleotides outside the gene matches: 17. The CDR3 totals 19 residues. Germline CDR1 reads GTSNPN; CDR2 reads SVGIG (reference sequence). This chain's CDR3 is CAWSVRAPASGRVPHEQYF. The CDR3 DNA is TGTGCCTGGAGTGTACGTGCGCCGGCTAGCGGGAGGGTTCCCCACGAGCAGTACTTC.

The J gene is TRBJ1-1, the V gene TRBV7-6, with 7 bases lining up with TRBD1. V lost 5 bases to trimming and J lost 2 bases; unmatched junction nucleotides: 8. The CDR3 totals 15 residues. The germline V gene has CDR1 SGHVS and CDR2 FNYEAQ. In nucleotides, the CDR3 is TGTGCCAGCAGCCCCCCGGGACAGCAAAACACTGAAGCTTTCTTT. It translates to CASSPPGQQNTEAFF.

The V and J genes are TRBV19 and TRBJ2-7, with 9 bases that match TRBD1. V shed 7 bases and J 6 bases; nucleotides not matched to a gene: 7. CDR3 size: 13 residues. The germline CDR1 and CDR2 sequences are LNHDA and SQIVND (reference sequence). The CDR3 sequence is CASTPDRGGEQYF. The CDR3, as DNA: TGTGCCAGTACCCCGGACAGGGGAGGCGAGCAGTACTTC.

J is TRBJ2-6 and V is TRBV30; 9 bases fit TRBD2. CDR3 length: 17 residues. V dropped 4 bases and J dropped 0; count of bases not matched to a gene: 7. The germline V gene has CDR1 GTSNPN and CDR2 SVGIG (reference sequence). As DNA, the CDR3 is TGTGCCTGGACCGGGACTAGCCCCTCCTCTGGGGCCAACGTCCTGACTTTC. Protein sequence: CAWTGTSPSSGANVLTF.

The chain uses TRBV4-3 and TRBJ1-5; D is perhaps TRBD1 (5 bases). The germline gives CDR1 LGHNA, CDR2 YSLEER. The length of the CDR3 is 18 residues. The V gene lost 4 bases and the J gene lost 2 bases, with 21 bases spanning the gap. CDR3 sequence reads: CASSRRYPDQGGNQPQHF. The CDR3 DNA reads as TGCGCCAGCAGCCGAAGGTATCCGGACCAGGGTGGCAATCAGCCCCAGCATTTT.

This chain connects TRBV7-9 to TRBJ2-7; TRBD2 agrees at 12 bases. CDR3 length equals 16 residues. Looked up from germline, CDR1 is SEHNR and CDR2 is FQNEAQ (reference sequence). V lost 8 bases and J lost 0; bases outside the gene matches: 8. CDR3 nucleotides: TGTGCCAGCGGGTCCACACTAGCGGGAGGCTCCTACGAGCAGTACTTC. The encoded protein is CASGSTLAGGSYEQYF.

There are a few counts of this clone. The CDR3 nucleotides are TGTGCCAGCAGCCAATCAACGGTCGAAGGGAAGGAGGGCACCGGGGAGCTGTTTTTT. Encoded protein: CASSQSTVEGKEGTGELFF. V and J are TRBV16 and TRBJ2-2; perhaps TRBD2 as D (6 bases). The germline CDR1 and CDR2 sequences are KGHSY and FQNENV. V shed 0 bases and J shed 4 bases, with 21 bases lying between them. CDR3 size: 19 residues.

The rearrangement uses TRBV5-1 and TRBJ2-3, with D perhaps TRBD2 (6 bases). The germline V gene has CDR1 SGHRS and CDR2 YFSETQ. The CDR3 has 16 residues. V lost 0 bases and J lost 3, with 14 bases in between. The CDR3 is CASSLARRESTDTQYF. DNA of the CDR3: TGCGCCAGCAGCTTGGCCAGGAGGGAGAGTACAGATACGCAGTATTTT.

This chain joins TRBV5-1 and TRBJ2-2; TRBD2 might be the D (5 bases). V was clipped by 10 bases and J by 4 bases, with 14 bases between them. This CDR3 has 13 amino acids. Germline loops: CDR1 SGHRS, CDR2 YFSETQ. The CDR3: CAARRGGTGELFF. In DNA form, the CDR3 reads TGCGCCGCGAGGAGAGGAGGCACCGGGGAGCTGTTTTTT.

J is TRBJ2-3 and V is TRBV10-2; D perhaps matches TRBD2 (6 bases). Germline CDR1 WSHSY, CDR2 SAAADI. The CDR3 sequence is 15 residues long. V dropped 6 bases and J dropped 5 bases, with 18 bases sitting between them. The CDR3 DNA follows: TGCGCCAGCAGATTAGGGGCGGGATGGGAAGATACGCAGTATTTT. Residues: CASRLGAGWEDTQYF.

CDR3 residues: CATRKREGQDTQYF. CDR3 DNA: TGTGCCACCAGGAAGCGGGAGGGCCAAGATACGCAGTATTTT. The chain joins TRBV6-1 to TRBJ2-3; TRBD2 agrees at 10 bases. Germline trimming cut 10 bases from V and 5 bases from J; bases unmatched to any gene: 9. The CDR3 is 14 amino acids. From germline, CDR1 is MNHNS and CDR2 SASEGT.

The genes are TRBV28 and TRBJ2-1; a possible D gene is TRBD2 (5 bases). Trimming left V 6 bases short and J 2 bases short, with 11 bases between. Germline V gene data show CDR1 as MDHEN and CDR2 as SYDVKM. The CDR3 loop spans 14 amino acids. The CDR3 protein is CASRSGVAYNEQFF. The CDR3 DNA sequence: TGTGCCAGCAGGTCCGGGGTGGCCTACAATGAGCAGTTCTTC.

V usage is TRBV7-6 and J usage is TRBJ2-1, with 12 bases that match TRBD2. Germline CDR1 reads SGHVS; CDR2 reads FNYEAQ. The CDR3 sequence is 17 residues long. The V and J ends lost 3 bases and 7 bases, in that order; junction bases with no gene match: 10. CDR3 residues: CASSFPLAGGPLNEQFF. The CDR3 nucleotides are TGTGCCAGCAGCTTCCCCCTAGCGGGAGGGCCCCTGAATGAGCAGTTCTTC.

This clone was counted only a few times. This sequence joins TRBV28 and TRBJ2-7, with a possible D match to TRBD2 (5 bases). V lost 2 bases, J lost 7 bases, and 12 bases lay in between. This CDR3 contains 13 residues. CDR1 is MDHEN and CDR2 is SYDVKM in the germline V gene. CDR3 amino acids: CASSLLVSGEQYF. The CDR3 bases are TGTGCCAGCAGTTTACTCGTTTCGGGGGAGCAGTACTTC.

The chain recombines TRBV6-1 with TRBJ2-3, with D maybe TRBD2 (6 bases). This CDR3 is 15 amino acids long. CDR1 and CDR2 from the germline V gene are MNHNS and SASEGT. V was shortened by 6 bases and J by 2 bases, with 15 bases between the two germline ends. The CDR3 nucleotides read TGTGCCAGCAGGGAAAACGCGGGAATCACAGATACGCAGTATTTT. This encodes CASRENAGITDTQYF.

Only a few counts were recorded for this clone. The V and J genes are TRBV6-1 and TRBJ2-7, with 10 bases aligning to TRBD2. V shed 7 bases, J shed 5 bases, and the junction held 8 bases outside the gene matches. CDR1 and CDR2 (germline): MNHNS, SASEGT. CDR3 length: 14 residues. The CDR3 bases are TGTGCCAGCAAAGGCGGACTAGCGGCCCACGAGCAGTACTTC. Translated, it gives CASKGGLAAHEQYF.

The chain has TRBV30 and TRBJ1-6; D is uncertain. This CDR3 has 12 amino acids. Germline V gene data show CDR1 as GTSNPN and CDR2 as SVGIG (reference sequence). Trimming took off 0 bases at V and 8 bases at J, with 5 bases between the two ends. CDR3 sequence (DNA): TGTGCCTGGAGTGTACGGGATTCACCCCTCCACTTT. Amino acid sequence: CAWSVRDSPLHF.

This clone was observed a few times. The chain is built from TRBV14 and TRBJ2-1; TRBD2 is a possible D gene (5 bases). The V gene's germline CDR1 is SGHDN and CDR2 FVKESK. There are 14 residues in the CDR3. V was clipped by 0 bases and J by 13 bases, with 16 bases between them. The CDR3 loop reads CASSQENWRSFQFF. The CDR3 DNA reads as TGTGCCAGCAGCCAAGAAAATTGGAGGTCCTTCCAGTTCTTC.

This clone was seen a few times. At one end, the junction sequence differs from germline, possibly due to a read error. The V and J genes are TRBV18 and TRBJ2-3, with TRBD2 as a possible D gene (5 bases). The CDR3 runs to 12 residues. The V gene's germline CDR1 is KGHSH and CDR2 LQKENI. The CDR3 bases are TGTGCCAGCTCGCCTCCCGAGGGCCCACCGGATTTT. It translates to CASSPPEGPPDF.

The J gene is TRBJ2-1, the V gene TRBV7-2; 10 bases fit TRBD1. There are 15 residues in the CDR3. CDR1 and CDR2 (germline): SGHTA, FQGNSA. V lost 3 bases and J lost 10; bases outside the gene matches: 9. The CDR3 DNA reads as TGTGCCAGCAGCTTTCGGGACAGGGGAGAGTTAGAGCAGTTCTTC. Amino acid sequence: CASSFRDRGELEQFF.

V and J are TRBV5-1 and TRBJ2-1; 11 positions match TRBD2. Germline V CDR1 and CDR2: SGHRS, YFSETQ. The CDR3 length is 16 residues. J lost 6 bases, V lost 3 bases, and 8 bases had no gene match. The CDR3 DNA reads as TGCGCCAGCAGCTGGATCCGTAGCGGGAGGGTCAATGAGCAGTTCTTC. Residues: CASSWIRSGRVNEQFF.

Concerning this clone itself: Other DNA sequences from this sample encode an identical CDR3 as well. The CDR3 here is CASSPGTSGYEQYF. As DNA, the CDR3 is TGTGCCAGCAGTCCCGGGACTAGCGGTTACGAGCAGTACTTC. The chain recombines TRBV27 with TRBJ2-7, with TRBD2 identical over 11 bases. CDR3 length: 14 amino acids. The germline CDR1 and CDR2 sequences are MNHEY and SMNVEV (reference sequence). J lost 4 bases, V lost 5 bases, and 4 bases had no gene match.

The CDR3 is CASSFSPAAPETQYF. The CDR3 DNA reads TGTGCCAGCAGCTTCTCCCCCGCGGCCCCAGAGACCCAGTACTTC. This chain connects TRBV5-4 to TRBJ2-5, with D unresolved. The CDR3 spans 15 residues. CDR1 is SGHNT and CDR2 is YYREEE in the germline V gene (reference sequence). The V and J ends lost 2 bases and 4 bases respectively, with 15 bases between them.